These T cell receptor beta chains were read from a single sample in a study of control samples from healthy donors and cancer patients. Profiled with immunoSEQ multiplex PCR; TCRdb holds only in-frame clones, not every one. Seen here are over 150,000 clones, over 85% observed once, and the top ten hold over 1.1%. Sequenced sample: blood. These receptors were collected from a man aged 18 to 29 in good health. Both conserved end residues are part of each CDR3. A D gene is named only where the DNA matches it firmly. Rows may omit the clone size; those that give it use once, few, many or a size class.

>.|TRBD1|TRBV24-1|TRBJ2-1
CATSTSGGPYNEQFF
TGTGCCACCAGTACATCAGGGGGACCCTACAATGAGCAGTTCTTC
>.|.|TRBV2|TRBJ2-2
CASSKEHVSRELFF
TGTGCCAGCAGTAAAGAACACGTGAGCCGGGAGCTGTTTTTT
>.|.|TRBV19|TRBJ2-2
CASGAYTGELFF
TGTGCCAGTGGGGCTTACACCGGGGAGCTGTTTTTT
>.|TRBD2|TRBV19|TRBJ2-3
CASSARTSGNTDTQYF
TGTGCCAGTAGTGCCCGGACTAGCGGGAACACAGATACGCAGTATTTT
>.|TRBD1|TRBV3-1/TRBV3-2|TRBJ2-7
CASSRGTGTYEQYF
TGTGCCAGCAGCCGGGGGACAGGGACCTACGAGCAGTACTTC
>.|TRBD2|TRBV4-2|TRBJ2-1
CASSQGTSVINNEQFF
TGTGCCAGCAGCCAAGGGACTAGCGTGATCAACAATGAGCAGTTCTTC
>.|.|TRBV30|TRBJ2-5
CAWREQGGIGETQYF
TGTGCCTGGAGAGAACAGGGTGGGATTGGGGAGACCCAGTACTTC
>.|.|TRBV10-2|TRBJ2-6
CASSASLLSGANVLTF
TGCGCCAGCAGTGCCTCCCTCCTCTCTGGGGCCAACGTCCTGACTTTC
>.|.|TRBV5-6|TRBJ2-1
CASRRQIAINEQFF
TGTGCCAGCAGGCGACAGATAGCTATAAATGAGCAGTTCTTC
>.|.|TRBV6-5|TRBJ1-1
CASRRENLNTEAFF
TGTGCCAGCAGGAGGGAGAACTTGAACACTGAAGCTTTCTTT
>.|.|TRBV24-1|TRBJ1-5
CATSALDRDQPQHF
TGTGCCACCAGTGCCCTGGACAGAGATCAGCCCCAGCATTTT
>.|.|TRBV6-1|TRBJ2-2
CASSEKTEGSGELFF
TGTGCCAGCAGTGAAAAAACCGAGGGATCCGGGGAGCTGTTTTTT
>.|.|TRBV5-8|TRBJ1-6
CASSGGTAYNSPLHF
TGTGCCAGCAGCGGTGGGACGGCTTATAATTCACCCCTCCACTTT
>.|.|TRBV10-3|TRBJ2-1
CAISGTANEQFF
TGTGCCATCAGTGGGACAGCCAATGAGCAGTTCTTC
>.|.|TRBV11-2|TRBJ1-4
CASSLRGGQGPEKLFF
TGTGCCAGCAGCTTAAGAGGGGGGCAGGGCCCCGAAAAACTGTTTTTT
>.|.|TRBV12-3/TRBV12-4|TRBJ1-5
CASSFIQSTQHF
TGTGCCAGCAGTTTCATCCAAAGCACCCAGCATTTT
>.|.|TRBV2|TRBJ1-2
CASSDVGARYGYTF
TGTGCCAGCAGTGACGTGGGGGCGCGCTATGGCTACACCTTC
>.|.|TRBV18|TRBJ2-3
CASSRGSGKSTDTQYF
TGTGCCAGCTCCCGTGGATCCGGGAAGAGCACAGATACGCAGTATTTT
>.|.|TRBV6-1|TRBJ1-2
CASSAKTGQGRGGYTF
TGTGCCAGCAGTGCAAAAACAGGGCAGGGGCGTGGAGGCTACACCTTC
>.|.|TRBV3-1/TRBV3-2|TRBJ2-7
CASSQRGGSYEQYF
TGTGCCAGCAGCCAACGAGGGGGATCCTACGAGCAGTACTTC
>.|TRBD1|TRBV2|TRBJ1-4
CASSTLRQGSNEKLFF
TGTGCCAGCAGTACCCTCCGACAGGGCTCTAATGAAAAACTGTTTTTT
>.|TRBD1|TRBV4-1|TRBJ1-5
CASSSNTGGGNQPQHF
TGCGCCAGCAGCTCCAACACAGGGGGCGGCAATCAGCCCCAGCATTTT
>.|TRBD2|TRBV5-1|TRBJ2-3
CASSRDGLAGGTDTQYF
TGCGCCAGCAGCAGAGACGGACTAGCGGGGGGCACAGATACGCAGTATTTT
>.|.|TRBV19|TRBJ1-5
CASSISGHSNQPQHF
TGTGCCAGTAGTATTTCGGGGCATAGCAATCAGCCCCAGCATTTT
>.|.|TRBV30|TRBJ1-4
CAWSTSGLIWEKLFF
TGTGCCTGGAGTACCTCGGGTCTGATATGGGAAAAACTGTTTTTT
>.|TRBD1|TRBV9|TRBJ1-2
CASNQGAGYGYTF
TGTGCCAGCAACCAGGGGGCAGGCTATGGCTACACCTTC
>few|.|TRBV30|TRBJ2-7
CALLRLGSEQYF
TGTGCCCTTCTACGCCTTGGGAGCGAGCAGTACTTC
>.|.|TRBV24-1|TRBJ2-5
CATSDPGGGSQETQYF
TGTGCCACCAGTGATCCCGGGGGTGGCAGCCAAGAGACCCAGTACTTC
>.|.|TRBV7-9|TRBJ2-3
CASSFLPGRTDTQYF
TGTGCCAGCAGCTTCTTACCGGGGCGCACAGATACGCAGTATTTT
>few|.|TRBV2|TRBJ1-6
CASRDGSNSPLHF
TGTGCCAGCAGAGACGGGAGTAATTCACCCCTCCACTTT
>.|.|TRBV4-2|TRBJ1-6
CASSSRGPLHF
TGTGCCAGCAGCTCCCGGGGACCCCTCCACTTT
>.|.|TRBV4-1|TRBJ1-1
CASRRADTEAFF
TGCGCCAGCAGACGGGCGGACACTGAAGCTTTCTTT
>.|.|TRBV9|TRBJ1-1
CASSVGRRLNTEAFF
TGTGCCAGCAGCGTAGGCAGAAGACTAAACACTGAAGCTTTCTTT
>once|TRBD1|TRBV2|TRBJ2-1
CASSGPGQGVWYNEQFF
TGTGCCAGCAGTGGACCGGGACAGGGAGTCTGGTACAATGAGCAGTTCTTC
>.|TRBD1|TRBV27|TRBJ1-6
CASSPRQGSDNSPLHF
TGTGCCAGCAGTCCTCGACAGGGAAGTGATAATTCACCCCTCCACTTT
>.|.|TRBV12-2|TRBJ1-1
CASRFHCRPETENTEAFF
TGTGCAAGTCGCTTCCATTGCCGACCGGAGACAGAGAACACTGAAGCTTTCTTT
>once|TRBD2|TRBV7-2|TRBJ2-5
CASSLVRLAGGPYKETQYF
TGTGCCAGCAGCTTAGTCCGGTTAGCGGGGGGGCCTTATAAGGAGACCCAGTACTTC
>.|.|TRBV6-6|TRBJ1-1
CASSDPVLKAFF
TGTGCCAGCAGTGACCCCGTGTTGAAAGCTTTCTTT
>.|.|TRBV7-2|TRBJ1-1
CASSLGGVNTEAFF
TGTGCCAGCAGCTTAGGAGGGGTAAACACTGAAGCTTTCTTT
>.|.|TRBV27|TRBJ1-4
CASSLRPGEKLFF
TGTGCCAGCAGTTTAAGGCCGGGTGAAAAACTGTTTTTT
>.|.|TRBV5-6|TRBJ1-1
CASSSKGRAEAFF
TGTGCCAGCAGCTCGAAGGGGAGGGCTGAAGCTTTCTTT
>.|.|TRBV11-3|TRBJ2-3
CASSQSPGSDTQYF
TGTGCCAGCAGCCAATCCCCAGGGTCAGATACGCAGTATTTT
>.|TRBD2|TRBV25-1|TRBJ2-1
CASSLAGVNEQFF
TGTGCCAGCAGTCTAGCGGGTGTGAATGAGCAGTTCTTC
>.|.|TRBV7-8|TRBJ1-5
CASSLDSPNQPQHF
TGTGCCAGCAGCTTAGACAGTCCCAATCAGCCCCAGCATTTT
>.|.|TRBV30|TRBJ2-1
CAWSTWSYNEQFF
TGTGCCTGGAGTACCTGGTCCTACAATGAGCAGTTCTTC
>.|TRBD1|TRBV5-1|TRBJ2-7
CASSIGQGWREQYF
TGCGCCAGCAGCATCGGACAGGGGTGGCGGGAGCAGTACTTC
>.|.|TRBV25-1|TRBJ2-2
CASPLAGEIIGELFF
TGTGCCAGCCCTCTGGCAGGGGAAATTATCGGGGAGCTGTTTTTT
>once|.|TRBV4-1|TRBJ1-2
CASSQGETRTNYGYTF
TGCGCCAGCAGCCAAGGGGAGACGAGAACTAACTATGGCTACACCTTC
>once|TRBD1|TRBV2|TRBJ1-6
CASIGRRQGDSPLHF
TGTGCCAGCATAGGTAGGAGACAGGGGGACTCACCCCTCCACTTT
>.|TRBD1|TRBV27|TRBJ1-5
CASSLSNRGGLFGNQPQHF
TGTGCCAGCAGTTTATCTAACAGGGGAGGTCTTTTCGGCAATCAGCCCCAGCATTTT
>.|.|TRBV6-5|TRBJ1-2
CASSYVNNYGYTF
TGTGCCAGCAGTTATGTGAACAACTATGGCTACACCTTC
>.|.|TRBV18|TRBJ1-2
CASSEAPPGANYGYTF
TGTGCCAGCTCAGAGGCACCCCCAGGGGCTAACTATGGCTACACCTTC
>once|.|TRBV10-2|TRBJ1-4
CASSDWTVGEKLFF
TGCGCCAGCAGTGACTGGACAGTCGGGGAAAAACTGTTTTTT
>.|TRBD1|TRBV29-1|TRBJ2-7
CIGHQGEETYEQYF
TGCATCGGACATCAGGGGGAAGAAACCTACGAGCAGTACTTC
>.|.|TRBV2|TRBJ1-2
CASSPLSYREGYGYTF
TGTGCCAGCAGTCCCCTTTCGTACAGGGAGGGTTATGGCTACACCTTC